Listed below are T cell receptor beta chains from one sample, sequenced in a study of cytomegalovirus exposure and HLA in healthy donors. Assay: immunoSEQ multiplex PCR; the TCRdb copy retains only in-frame clones and omits some. The data hold 85,000 to 130,000 clones, with about 70% observed a single time. The sequenced material came from PBMCs. These receptors were collected from a female donor in good health and CMV-seronegative. The CDR3 runs from the conserved cysteine through the conserved F or W. The D gene is left open where the match is weak. Clone size appears in some rows only: once, few, many, or a class for an expanded clone.

J gene | V gene | clone size | D gene | CDR3 DNA | CDR3 protein
TRBJ2-6 | TRBV28 | NA | NA | TGTGCCAGCACTCGACAGGACCCGGCGGGGGCCAACGTCCTGACTTTC | CASTRQDPAGANVLTF
TRBJ2-1 | TRBV5-1 | NA | NA | TGCGCCAGCAGCTTGGATTCAGGCGCCAATGAGCAGTTCTTC | CASSLDSGANEQFF
TRBJ2-1 | TRBV10-1 | NA | TRBD2 | TGCGCCAGCTCCGGACTAGCGGGAGTAACGAATGAGCAGTTCTTC | CASSGLAGVTNEQFF
TRBJ2-7 | TRBV5-1 | NA | TRBD2 | TGCGCCAGCAGCTCGGGGGAGGGAGAGCAGTACTTC | CASSSGEGEQYF
TRBJ2-5 | TRBV7-2 | NA | NA | TGTGCCAGCAGCTTAACTCGTGAAGAGACCCAGTACTTC | CASSLTREETQYF
TRBJ1-1 | TRBV25-1 | NA | NA | TGTGCCAGCAGTGACCTAGGGGGGGGCCCTGAAGCTTTCTTT | CASSDLGGGPEAFF
TRBJ1-4 | TRBV29-1 | NA | TRBD1 | TGCAGCGTTCCAGACAGGGGCAATGAAAAACTGTTTTTT | CSVPDRGNEKLFF
TRBJ2-7 | TRBV30 | NA | TRBD2 | TGTGCCTGGAGCCTCCGACTAGCGGGAGATGGATACGAGCAGTACTTC | CAWSLRLAGDGYEQYF
TRBJ2-1 | TRBV29-1 | NA | TRBD1 | TGCAGCGTTCGCCGGGACAGGGAAAATGAGCAGTTCTTC | CSVRRDRENEQFF
TRBJ2-7 | TRBV10-3 | NA | TRBD1 | TGTGCCATCAGTGAAGGACAGGGGGCCTCCTACGAGCAGTACTTC | CAISEGQGASYEQYF
TRBJ2-5 | TRBV2 | few | TRBD1 | TGTGCCAGCAGGCCCCAGGGGGCCCCTTGGCAAGAGACCCAGTACTTC | CASRPQGAPWQETQYF
TRBJ2-5 | TRBV28 | NA | NA | TGTGCCAGCCATCCCCCAACTAGGAGAGGACAAGAGACCCAGTACTTC | CASHPPTRRGQETQYF
TRBJ2-1 | TRBV10-3 | NA | NA | TGTGCCATCAGTGATCAGGTTTCCTACAATGAGCAGTTCTTC | CAISDQVSYNEQFF
TRBJ2-3 | TRBV18 | few | NA | TGTGCCAGCTCACCCCAGGGAGATACGCAGTATTTT | CASSPQGDTQYF
TRBJ2-3 | TRBV4-1 | NA | NA | TGCGCCAGCAGCCGACTTACGGGTGGAGGTCAAGATACGCAGTATTTT | CASSRLTGGGQDTQYF
TRBJ2-1 | TRBV7-6 | few | TRBD2 | TGTGCCAGCAGCTTGGCTAGCGGTCATGAGCAGTTCTTC | CASSLASGHEQFF
TRBJ2-7 | TRBV4-3 | few | NA | TGCGCCAGCAGCCAAGTTTCGCTATCGTCCTACGAGCAGTACTTC | CASSQVSLSSYEQYF
TRBJ2-1 | TRBV12-5 | few | NA | TGTGCTAGTGGCCCTTCCGGGACTCCCTTCCGCAATGAGCAGTTCTTC | CASGPSGTPFRNEQFF
TRBJ2-1 | TRBV7-9 | NA | TRBD2 | TGTGCCAGCAGCACGGAGAGGCTAGCGGGATTTGAGCAGTTCTTC | CASSTERLAGFEQFF
TRBJ2-7 | TRBV5-1 | NA | TRBD1 | TGCGCCAGCAGCTTCAGAACAGGGGCCTCCCCCTACGAGCAGTACTTC | CASSFRTGASPYEQYF
TRBJ2-3 | TRBV9 | NA | NA | TGTGCCAGCAGCGTCAATGTTAGACACACAGATACGCAGTATTTT | CASSVNVRHTDTQYF
TRBJ2-3 | TRBV2 | NA | NA | TGTGCCAGCAGTGAGGCGGGGGCGGCGCAGTATTTT | CASSEAGAAQYF
TRBJ1-2 | TRBV7-2 | NA | NA | TGTGCCAGCAGCTTAACAGGGCCAGGTGGCTACACCTTC | CASSLTGPGGYTF
TRBJ1-1 | TRBV13 | NA | TRBD1 | TGTGCCAGCAGCTTGGGACAGGGAGGGGTCACTGAAGCTTTCTTT | CASSLGQGGVTEAFF